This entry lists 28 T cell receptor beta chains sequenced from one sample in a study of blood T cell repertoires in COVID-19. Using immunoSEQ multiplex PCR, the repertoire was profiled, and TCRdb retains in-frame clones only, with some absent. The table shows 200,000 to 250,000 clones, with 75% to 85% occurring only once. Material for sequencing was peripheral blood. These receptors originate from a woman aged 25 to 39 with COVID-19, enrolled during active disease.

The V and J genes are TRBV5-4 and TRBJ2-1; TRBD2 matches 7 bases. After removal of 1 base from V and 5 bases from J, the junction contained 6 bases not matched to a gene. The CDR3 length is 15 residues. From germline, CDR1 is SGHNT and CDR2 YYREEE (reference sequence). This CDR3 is CASSLPSGRNNEQFF. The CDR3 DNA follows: TGTGCCAGCAGCTTGCCTAGCGGCAGAAACAATGAGCAGTTCTTC.

CDR3 sequence: CAWKGTRNTGELFF. The CDR3 bases are TGTGCCTGGAAAGGGACTAGGAACACCGGGGAGCTGTTTTTT. The chain has TRBV30 and TRBJ2-2; 8 bases line up with TRBD2. CDR1 is GTSNPN, CDR2 SVGIG, per germline (reference sequence). The CDR3 is made up of 14 amino acids. With 4 bases clipped from V and 1 base from J, the junction kept 2 bases outside the gene matches.

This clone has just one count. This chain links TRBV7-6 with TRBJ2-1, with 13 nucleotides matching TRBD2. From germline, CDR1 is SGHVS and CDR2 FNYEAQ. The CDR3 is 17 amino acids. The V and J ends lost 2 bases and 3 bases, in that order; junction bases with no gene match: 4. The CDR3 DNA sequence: TGTGCCAGCAGCTTACAGACTAGCGGGGGGATCTACAATGAGCAGTTCTTC. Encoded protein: CASSLQTSGGIYNEQFF.

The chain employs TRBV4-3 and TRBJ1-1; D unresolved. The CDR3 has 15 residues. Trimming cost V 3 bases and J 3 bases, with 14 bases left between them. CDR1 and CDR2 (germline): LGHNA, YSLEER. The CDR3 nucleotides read TGCGCCAGCAGCCATGACGCCGGGAAAGACACTGAAGCTTTCTTT. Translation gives CASSHDAGKDTEAFF.

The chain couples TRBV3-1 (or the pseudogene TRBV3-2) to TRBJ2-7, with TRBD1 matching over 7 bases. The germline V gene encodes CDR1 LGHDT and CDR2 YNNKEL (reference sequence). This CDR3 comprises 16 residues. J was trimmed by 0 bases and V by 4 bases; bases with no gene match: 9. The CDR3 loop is CASSPTFGTASYEQYF. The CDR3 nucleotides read TGTGCCAGCAGCCCGACCTTCGGGACAGCCTCCTACGAGCAGTACTTC.

The CDR3 spells CSVDRTNYGYTF. DNA of the CDR3: TGCAGCGTTGACCGAACAAACTATGGCTACACCTTC. The chain is built from TRBV29-1 and TRBJ1-2; D not resolved. Trimming pared 3 bases from V and 2 bases from J, leaving 7 bases between. The germline gives CDR1 SQVTM, CDR2 ANQGSEA. CDR3 length: 12 residues.

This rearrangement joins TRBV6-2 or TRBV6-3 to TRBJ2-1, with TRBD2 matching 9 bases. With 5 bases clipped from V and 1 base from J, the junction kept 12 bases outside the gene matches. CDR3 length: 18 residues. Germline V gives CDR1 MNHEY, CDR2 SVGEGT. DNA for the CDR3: TGTGCCAGCAGTAAAGTGGGCGGGGGGGCCTGGTCCTACAATGAGCAGTTCTTC. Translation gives CASSKVGGGAWSYNEQFF.

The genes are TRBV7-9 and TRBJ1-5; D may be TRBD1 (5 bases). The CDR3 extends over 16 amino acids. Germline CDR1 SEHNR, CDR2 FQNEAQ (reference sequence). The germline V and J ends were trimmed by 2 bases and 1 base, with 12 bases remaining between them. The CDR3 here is CASSLQGTRSNQPQHF. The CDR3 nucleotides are TGTGCCAGCAGCTTACAGGGCACCAGGAGCAATCAGCCCCAGCATTTT.

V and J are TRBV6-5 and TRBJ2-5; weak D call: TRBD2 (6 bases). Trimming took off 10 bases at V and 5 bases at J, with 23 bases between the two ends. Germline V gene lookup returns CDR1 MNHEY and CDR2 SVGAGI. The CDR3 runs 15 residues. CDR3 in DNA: TGTGCCACCAAACGGGAGAGGGACGATAGGGAGACCCAGTACTTC. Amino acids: CATKRERDDRETQYF.

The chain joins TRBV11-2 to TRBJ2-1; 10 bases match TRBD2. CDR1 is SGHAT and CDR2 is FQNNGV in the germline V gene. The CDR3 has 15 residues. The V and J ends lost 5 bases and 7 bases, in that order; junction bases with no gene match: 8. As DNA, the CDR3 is TGTGCCAGCAGCCGACTAGCGGGTGGCCTAAATGAGCAGTTCTTC. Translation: CASSRLAGGLNEQFF.

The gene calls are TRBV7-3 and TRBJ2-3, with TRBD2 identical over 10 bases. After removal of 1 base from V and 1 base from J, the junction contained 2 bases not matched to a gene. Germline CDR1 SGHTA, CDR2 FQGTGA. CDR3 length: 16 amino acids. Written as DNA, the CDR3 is TGTGCCAGCAGCTTAAGCAGCGGGAGGGGCACAGATACGCAGTATTTT. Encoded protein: CASSLSSGRGTDTQYF.

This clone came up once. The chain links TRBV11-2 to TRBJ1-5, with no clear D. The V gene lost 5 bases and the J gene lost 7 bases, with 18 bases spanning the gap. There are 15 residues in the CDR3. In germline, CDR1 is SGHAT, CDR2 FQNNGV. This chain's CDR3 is CASSPSVTSGQPQHF. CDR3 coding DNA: TGTGCCAGCAGCCCCTCGGTGACCTCGGGACAGCCCCAGCATTTT.

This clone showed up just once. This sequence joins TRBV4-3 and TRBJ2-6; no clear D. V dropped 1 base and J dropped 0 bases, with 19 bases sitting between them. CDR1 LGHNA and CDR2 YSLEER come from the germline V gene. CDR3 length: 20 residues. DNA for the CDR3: TGCGCCAGCAGCCAAGGTGCAGAGAGACAATTCCACTCTGGGGCCAACGTCCTGACTTTC. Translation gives CASSQGAERQFHSGANVLTF.

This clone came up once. The CDR3 region has the DNA TGTGCCAGCAGTTACGGGACTCCCAGGAATGAGCAGTTCTTC. The encoded protein is CASSYGTPRNEQFF. The genes are TRBV6-2 or TRBV6-3 and TRBJ2-1, with D possibly being TRBD2 (6 bases). CDR3 size: 14 residues. Germline V CDR1 and CDR2: MNHEY, SVGEGT. V was cut by 2 bases and J by 7 bases, with 12 bases left in between.

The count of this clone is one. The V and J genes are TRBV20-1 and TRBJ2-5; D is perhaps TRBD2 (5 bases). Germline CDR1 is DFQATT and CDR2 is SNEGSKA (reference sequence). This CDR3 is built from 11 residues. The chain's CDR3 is CRLGEGETQYF. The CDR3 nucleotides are TGCAGGTTGGGAGAGGGAGAGACCCAGTACTTC.

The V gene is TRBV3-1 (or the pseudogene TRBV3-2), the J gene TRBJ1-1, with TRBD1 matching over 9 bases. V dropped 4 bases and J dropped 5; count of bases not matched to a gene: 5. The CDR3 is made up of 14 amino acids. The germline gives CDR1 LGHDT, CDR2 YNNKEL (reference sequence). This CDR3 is CASSLTDRGTEAFF. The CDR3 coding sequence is TGTGCCAGCAGCCTCACGGACAGGGGAACTGAAGCTTTCTTT.

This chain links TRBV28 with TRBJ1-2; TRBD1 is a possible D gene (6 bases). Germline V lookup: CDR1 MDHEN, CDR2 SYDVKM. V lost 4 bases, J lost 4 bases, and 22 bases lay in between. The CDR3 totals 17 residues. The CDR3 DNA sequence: TGTGCCAGCAGTTCCGTCACTCGAGGACAGACTACCTATGGCTACACCTTC. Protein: CASSSVTRGQTTYGYTF.

CDR3 residues: CASSSAVVAGAYTQYF. CDR3 DNA sequence: TGTGCCAGCAGCTCCGCGGTGGTAGCGGGGGCCTATACGCAGTATTTT. The chain is built from TRBV5-5 and TRBJ2-3; 9 bases agree with TRBD2. V dropped 3 bases and J dropped 7; count of bases not matched to a gene: 12. The CDR3 covers 16 residues. Germline V lookup: CDR1 SGHKS, CDR2 YYEKEE (reference sequence).

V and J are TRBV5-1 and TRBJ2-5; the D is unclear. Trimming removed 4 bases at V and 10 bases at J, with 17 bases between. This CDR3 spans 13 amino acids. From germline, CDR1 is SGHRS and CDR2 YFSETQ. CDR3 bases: TGCGCCAGCAGCCCGGCACCCGGTTCGGGCCAGTACTTC. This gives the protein CASSPAPGSGQYF.

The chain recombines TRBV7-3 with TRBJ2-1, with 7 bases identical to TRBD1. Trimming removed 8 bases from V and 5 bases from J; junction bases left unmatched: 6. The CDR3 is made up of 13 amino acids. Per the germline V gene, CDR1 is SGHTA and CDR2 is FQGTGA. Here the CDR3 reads CASARDRDNEQFF. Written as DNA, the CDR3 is TGTGCCAGCGCACGAGACAGGGACAATGAGCAGTTCTTC.

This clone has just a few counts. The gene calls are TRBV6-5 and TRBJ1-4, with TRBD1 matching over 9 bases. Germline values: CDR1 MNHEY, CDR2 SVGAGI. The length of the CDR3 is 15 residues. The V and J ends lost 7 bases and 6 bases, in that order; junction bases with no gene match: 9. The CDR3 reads CASTESGQGYEKLFF. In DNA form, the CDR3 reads TGTGCCAGCACCGAATCGGGACAGGGTTATGAAAAACTGTTTTTT.

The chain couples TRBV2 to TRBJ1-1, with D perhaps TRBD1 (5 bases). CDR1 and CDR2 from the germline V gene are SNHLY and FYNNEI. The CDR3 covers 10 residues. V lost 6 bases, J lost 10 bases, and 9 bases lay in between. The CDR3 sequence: CASSGTRAFF. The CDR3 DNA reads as TGTGCCAGCAGCGGGACTCGAGCTTTCTTT.

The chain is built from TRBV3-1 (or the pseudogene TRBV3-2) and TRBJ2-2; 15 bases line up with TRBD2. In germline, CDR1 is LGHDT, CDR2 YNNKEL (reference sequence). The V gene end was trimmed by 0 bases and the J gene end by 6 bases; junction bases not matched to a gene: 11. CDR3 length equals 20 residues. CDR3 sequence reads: CASSQEFTGLAGGSAGELFF. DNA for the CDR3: TGTGCCAGCAGCCAAGAATTTACGGGACTAGCGGGAGGATCGGCCGGGGAGCTGTTTTTT.

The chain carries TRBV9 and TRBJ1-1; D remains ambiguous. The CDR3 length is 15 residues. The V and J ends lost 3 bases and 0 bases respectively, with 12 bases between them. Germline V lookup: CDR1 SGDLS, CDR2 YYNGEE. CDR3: CASSAGIAVNTEAFF. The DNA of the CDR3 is TGTGCCAGCAGCGCCGGGATAGCGGTGAACACTGAAGCTTTCTTT.

CDR3 loop: CASSPDRGYHEQYF. In DNA form, the CDR3 reads TGTGCCAGCAGCCCGGACAGGGGGTACCACGAGCAGTACTTC. The chain recombines TRBV5-6 with TRBJ2-7, with TRBD1 matching 10 bases. The J segment lost 5 bases and the V segment lost 4 bases, leaving 6 bases of the junction unmatched. The germline CDR1 and CDR2 sequences are SGHDT and YYEEEE. This CDR3 has 14 amino acids.

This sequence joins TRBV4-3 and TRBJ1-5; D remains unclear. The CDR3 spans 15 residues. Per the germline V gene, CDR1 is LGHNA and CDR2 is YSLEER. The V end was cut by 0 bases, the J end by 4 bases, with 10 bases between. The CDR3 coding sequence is TGCGCCAGCAGCCAAGATCTCCAGGCAAATCAGCCCCAGCATTTT. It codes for CASSQDLQANQPQHF.

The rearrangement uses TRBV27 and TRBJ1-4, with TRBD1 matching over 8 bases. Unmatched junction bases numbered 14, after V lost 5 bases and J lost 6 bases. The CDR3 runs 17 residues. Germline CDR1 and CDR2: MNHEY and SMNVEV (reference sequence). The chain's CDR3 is CASSPDRGTGGDEKLFF. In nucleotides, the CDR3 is TGTGCCAGCAGTCCTGATAGGGGGACAGGCGGGGATGAAAAACTGTTTTTT.

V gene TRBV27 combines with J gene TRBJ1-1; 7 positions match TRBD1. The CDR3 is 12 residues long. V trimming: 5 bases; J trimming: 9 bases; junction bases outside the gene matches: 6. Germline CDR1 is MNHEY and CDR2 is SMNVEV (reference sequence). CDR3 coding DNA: TGTGCCAGCAGTGGTCGGGACAGAAAAGCTTTCTTT. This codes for CASSGRDRKAFF.